This TCR beta chain was captured by sequencing in a study of regulatory T cells in long-lasting Graves disease. According to the study, TCR beta libraries were built with iRepertoire HTBI primers and CDR3-region Arm-PCR. TCRdb processed the multiplex PCR reads anew with MiXCR; each CDR3 protein has one entry. This repertoire shows 200,000 to 250,000 distinct CDR3 sequences, roughly 19% found once; its top ten account for 12%. Time point in this sample: newly diagnosed GD, antithyroid drugs for less than 3 months. Preparation of the TCR library used RNA extracted from PBMCs. This clonotype was seen many times. These data were likewise used in another study, on T cells in Graves' hyperthyroidism and ophthalmopathy.

The TCR comes from a woman aged 25 to 45 with Graves disease. Sequencing was performed on peripheral blood mononuclear cells (PBMCs), taken at new diagnosis, from a patient treated with antithyroid drugs.

This chain's CDR3 is CASSQEKAGGYTF. DNA of the CDR3: TGTGCCAGCAGCCAAGAGAAGGCGGGGGGCTACACCTTC. J is TRBJ1-2 and V is TRBV3-1; D is undetermined. The CDR3 sequence is 13 residues long. Trimming removed 0 bases at V and 8 bases at J, with 10 bases between. Germline CDR1 reads LGHDT; CDR2 reads YNNKEL (reference sequence).